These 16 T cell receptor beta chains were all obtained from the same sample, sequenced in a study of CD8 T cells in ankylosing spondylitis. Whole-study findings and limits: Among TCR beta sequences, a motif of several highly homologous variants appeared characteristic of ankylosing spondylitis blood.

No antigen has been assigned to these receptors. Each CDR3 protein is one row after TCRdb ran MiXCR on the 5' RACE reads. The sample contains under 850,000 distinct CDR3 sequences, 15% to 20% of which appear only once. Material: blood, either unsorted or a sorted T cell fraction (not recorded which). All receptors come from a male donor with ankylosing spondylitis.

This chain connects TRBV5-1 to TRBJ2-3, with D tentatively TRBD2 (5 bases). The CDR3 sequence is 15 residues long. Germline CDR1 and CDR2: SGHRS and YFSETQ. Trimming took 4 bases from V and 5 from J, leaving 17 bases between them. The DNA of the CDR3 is TGCGCCAGCAGCCGGGATGCGAGTTACCAAGATACGCAGTATTTT. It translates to CASSRDASYQDTQYF.

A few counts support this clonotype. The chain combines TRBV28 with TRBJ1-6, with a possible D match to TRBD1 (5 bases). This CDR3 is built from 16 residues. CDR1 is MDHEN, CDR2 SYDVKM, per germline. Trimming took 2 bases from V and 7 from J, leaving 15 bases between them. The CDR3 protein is CASSLGPGGANSPLHF. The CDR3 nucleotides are TGTGCCAGCAGTTTAGGGCCAGGCGGGGCGAATTCACCCCTCCACTTT.

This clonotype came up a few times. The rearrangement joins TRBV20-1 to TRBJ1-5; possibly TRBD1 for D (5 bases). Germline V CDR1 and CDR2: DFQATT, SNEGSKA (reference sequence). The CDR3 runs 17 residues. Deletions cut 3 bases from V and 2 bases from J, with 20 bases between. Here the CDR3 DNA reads TGCAGTGCTAGTCCCAGTTCGGGCAGGGTTGGCAATCAGCCCCAGCATTTT. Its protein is CSASPSSGRVGNQPQHF.

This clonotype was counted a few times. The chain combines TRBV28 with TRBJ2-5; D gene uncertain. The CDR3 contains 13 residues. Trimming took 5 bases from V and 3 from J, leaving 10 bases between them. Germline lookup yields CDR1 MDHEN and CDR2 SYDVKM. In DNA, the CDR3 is TGTGCCAGCAGTGACTCAGTGGAAGAGACCCAGTACTTC. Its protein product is CASSDSVEETQYF.

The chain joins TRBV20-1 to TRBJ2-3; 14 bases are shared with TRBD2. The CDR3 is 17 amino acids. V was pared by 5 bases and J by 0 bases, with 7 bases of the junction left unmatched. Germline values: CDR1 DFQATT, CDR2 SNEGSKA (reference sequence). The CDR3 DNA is TGCAGTGCTCCGGGACTAGCGGGAGCTACTAGCACAGATACGCAGTATTTT. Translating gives CSAPGLAGATSTDTQYF.

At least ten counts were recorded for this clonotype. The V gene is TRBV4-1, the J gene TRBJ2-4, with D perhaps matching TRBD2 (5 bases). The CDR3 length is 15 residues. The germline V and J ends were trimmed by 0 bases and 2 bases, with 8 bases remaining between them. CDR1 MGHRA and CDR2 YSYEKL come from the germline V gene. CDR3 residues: CASSQEEGPKNIQYF. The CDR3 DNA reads TGCGCCAGCAGCCAAGAAGAGGGCCCCAAAAACATTCAGTACTTC.

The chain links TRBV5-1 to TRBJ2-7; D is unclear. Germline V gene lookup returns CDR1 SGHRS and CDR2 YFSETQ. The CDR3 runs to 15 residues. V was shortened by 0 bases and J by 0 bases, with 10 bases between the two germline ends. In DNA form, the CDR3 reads TGCGCCAGCAGCTTGGCCTCTTGGAGCTCCTACGAGCAGTACTTC. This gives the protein CASSLASWSSYEQYF.

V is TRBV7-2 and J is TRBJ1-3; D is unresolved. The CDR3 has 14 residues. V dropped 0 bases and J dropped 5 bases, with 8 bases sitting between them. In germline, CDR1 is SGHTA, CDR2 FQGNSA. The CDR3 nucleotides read TGTGCCAGCAGCTTAGCCCCAGCTAGAAACACCATATATTTT. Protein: CASSLAPARNTIYF.

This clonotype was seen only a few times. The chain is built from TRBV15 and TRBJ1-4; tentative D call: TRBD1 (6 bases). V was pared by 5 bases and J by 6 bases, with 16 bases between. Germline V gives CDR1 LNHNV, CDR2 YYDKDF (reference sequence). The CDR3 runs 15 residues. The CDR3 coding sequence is TGTGCCACCAGCTCTCCAGGGGAGAAGGATGAAAAACTGTTTTTT. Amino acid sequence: CATSSPGEKDEKLFF.

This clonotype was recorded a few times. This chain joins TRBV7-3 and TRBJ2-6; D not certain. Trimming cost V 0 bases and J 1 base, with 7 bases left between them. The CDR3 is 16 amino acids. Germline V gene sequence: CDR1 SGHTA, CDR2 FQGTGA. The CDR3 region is CASSLTKVSGANVLTF. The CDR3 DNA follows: TGTGCCAGCAGCTTAACGAAAGTGTCTGGGGCCAACGTCCTGACTTTC.

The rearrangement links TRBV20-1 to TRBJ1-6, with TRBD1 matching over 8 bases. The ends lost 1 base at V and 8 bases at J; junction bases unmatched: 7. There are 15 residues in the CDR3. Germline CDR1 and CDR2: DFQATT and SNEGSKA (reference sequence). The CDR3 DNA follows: TGCAGTGCTAGAGCCCAGGGGGCCTTGGATTCACCCCTCCACTTT. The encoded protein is CSARAQGALDSPLHF.

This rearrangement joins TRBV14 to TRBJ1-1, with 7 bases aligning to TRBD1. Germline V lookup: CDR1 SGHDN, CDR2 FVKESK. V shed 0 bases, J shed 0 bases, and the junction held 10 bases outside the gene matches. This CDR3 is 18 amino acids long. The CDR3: CASSQDQGAGGMNTEAFF. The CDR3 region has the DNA TGTGCCAGCAGCCAAGATCAAGGAGCAGGGGGGATGAACACTGAAGCTTTCTTT.

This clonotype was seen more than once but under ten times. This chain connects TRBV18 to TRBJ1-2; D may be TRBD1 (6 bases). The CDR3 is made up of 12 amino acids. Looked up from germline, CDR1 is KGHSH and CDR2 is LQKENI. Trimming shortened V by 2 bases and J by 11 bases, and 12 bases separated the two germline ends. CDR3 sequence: CASSPKPGQYTF. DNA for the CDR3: TGTGCCAGCTCACCAAAACCAGGACAGTACACCTTC.

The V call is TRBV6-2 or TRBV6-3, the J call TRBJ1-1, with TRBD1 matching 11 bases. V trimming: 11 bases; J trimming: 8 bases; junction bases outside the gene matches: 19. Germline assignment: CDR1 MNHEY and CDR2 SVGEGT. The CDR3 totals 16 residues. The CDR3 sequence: CAATTGDRGSGNEAFF. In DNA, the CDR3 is TGTGCCGCCACAACTGGGGACAGGGGGTCCGGAAACGAAGCTTTCTTT.

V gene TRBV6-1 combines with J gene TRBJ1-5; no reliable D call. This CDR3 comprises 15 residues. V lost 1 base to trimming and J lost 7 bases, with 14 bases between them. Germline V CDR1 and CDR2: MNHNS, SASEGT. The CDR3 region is CASSEDGRHGQPQHF. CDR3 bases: TGTGCCAGCAGTGAAGACGGTCGACATGGCCAGCCCCAGCATTTT.

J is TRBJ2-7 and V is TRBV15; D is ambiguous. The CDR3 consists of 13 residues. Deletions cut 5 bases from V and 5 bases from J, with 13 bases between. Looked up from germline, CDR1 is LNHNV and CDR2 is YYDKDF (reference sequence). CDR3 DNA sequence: TGTGCCACCAGCTCCCGGAAGGTGGACGAGCAGTACTTC. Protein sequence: CATSSRKVDEQYF.